One sample yielded the 14 T cell receptor beta chains listed below, sequenced in a study of T-cell reconstitution after alpha-beta-depleted transplantation in children. A TCRbeta library incorporating unique molecular identifiers was prepared. From the PCR reads, TCRdb called clonotypes with MiXCR, one entry per CDR3 protein. The sample records about 510,000 distinct CDR3 sequences, about an eighth being singletons. The sample was PBMCs, mostly from graft donor cells, taken 180 days after TCRalphabeta/CD19-depleted stem cell transplant. Receptors originate from a female patient aged 2-9 years who had a stem cell transplant for aplastic anemia, so the T cells may come from the graft donor.

In its sample, this clonotype was seen many times. The gene calls are TRBV20-1 and TRBJ2-5, with 10 bases fitting TRBD2. The V and J ends lost 1 base and 3 bases, in that order; junction bases with no gene match: 5. Germline CDR1 and CDR2: DFQATT and SNEGSKA (reference sequence). CDR3 size: 15 residues. The CDR3: CSARGLAGVEETQYF. CDR3 DNA: TGCAGTGCTAGAGGGCTAGCGGGGGTTGAAGAGACCCAGTACTTC.

This clonotype was seen a few times. The genes are TRBV5-1 and TRBJ1-1; TRBD1 aligns across 8 bases. The ends lost 0 bases at V and 4 bases at J; junction bases unmatched: 11. In germline, CDR1 is SGHRS, CDR2 YFSETQ. The CDR3 is made up of 17 amino acids. The CDR3 DNA reads as TGCGCCAGCAGCTTGGCTCCCCTCCGGGACAGGAGCACTGAAGCTTTCTTT. Amino acid sequence: CASSLAPLRDRSTEAFF.

J is TRBJ2-1 and V is TRBV20-1; TRBD1 matches 7 bases. The germline V gene encodes CDR1 DFQATT and CDR2 SNEGSKA (reference sequence). CDR3 length: 13 residues. CDR3 region: CSPQRDSGNEQFF. Here the CDR3 DNA reads TGCAGCCCCCAGAGGGACAGCGGCAATGAGCAGTTCTTC.

The chain carries TRBV28 and TRBJ2-1, with a possible D match to TRBD2 (6 bases). The CDR3 sequence is 16 residues long. V was clipped by 4 bases and J by 2 bases, with 15 bases between them. CDR1 and CDR2 from the germline V gene are MDHEN and SYDVKM. The CDR3 DNA sequence: TGTGCCAGCAGTTCGTTAGCGGCGCCCACCTACAATGAGCAGTTCTTC. Its protein is CASSSLAAPTYNEQFF.

In this sample, this clonotype turned up once. The rearrangement links TRBV5-1 to TRBJ2-3; no clear D gene. Trimming removed 1 base from V and 4 bases from J, with 19 bases in between. The CDR3 contains 17 residues. Germline assignment: CDR1 SGHRS and CDR2 YFSETQ. CDR3 loop: CASSLSSLRLRSDTQYF. The CDR3 DNA reads as TGCGCCAGCAGCTTGTCCAGTTTGCGTCTTAGGTCAGATACGCAGTATTTT.

The rearrangement links TRBV9 to TRBJ2-1, with 12 positions matching TRBD2. Losses at the gene ends were 4 bases for V and 7 bases for J; bases not matched to a gene: 6. The length of the CDR3 is 15 residues. The germline V gene has CDR1 SGDLS and CDR2 YYNGEE. CDR3 in amino acids: CASSRTSGAGNEQFF. The CDR3 DNA follows: TGTGCCAGCAGCCGGACTAGCGGGGCGGGTAATGAGCAGTTCTTC.

This clonotype was seen a handful of times. This chain connects TRBV20-1 to TRBJ1-1; TRBD1 might be the D (5 bases). V gave up 4 bases and J gave up 0 bases, with 12 bases separating them. This CDR3 spans 14 amino acids. Germline loops: CDR1 DFQATT, CDR2 SNEGSKA (reference sequence). The CDR3 coding sequence is TGCAGTGCTACCCCCGGACATCTGAACACTGAAGCTTTCTTT. This translates into CSATPGHLNTEAFF.

This clonotype occurred a few times. V is TRBV12-3 or TRBV12-4 and J is TRBJ2-5; 12 positions agree with TRBD1. The J segment lost 4 bases and the V segment lost 5 bases, leaving 5 bases of the junction unmatched. The CDR3 sequence is 15 residues long. CDR3 sequence reads: CASSLGQGALETQYF. The CDR3, as DNA: TGTGCCAGCAGTCTGGGACAGGGGGCCCTAGAGACCCAGTACTTC.

The rearrangement uses TRBV20-1 and TRBJ1-5; D is perhaps TRBD1 (5 bases). V lost 2 bases, J lost 2 bases, and 16 bases lay in between. The CDR3 totals 16 residues. Germline CDR1 DFQATT, CDR2 SNEGSKA (reference sequence). CDR3 nucleotide sequence: TGCAGTGCTAGATTTGAGGGCGAACAGGGCAATCAGCCCCAGCATTTT. Its protein is CSARFEGEQGNQPQHF.

V usage is TRBV14 and J usage is TRBJ2-1, with D possibly TRBD2 on 6 matching bases. CDR3 length equals 13 residues. V lost 3 bases, J lost 8 bases, and 11 bases lay in between. Germline V gives CDR1 SGHDN, CDR2 FVKESK. The CDR3 reads CASSQWWGDEQFF. CDR3 nucleotides: TGTGCCAGCAGCCAGTGGTGGGGGGATGAGCAGTTCTTC.

V gene TRBV7-2 combines with J gene TRBJ2-3; 7 nucleotides agree with TRBD1. Germline trimming cut 5 bases from V and 4 bases from J; bases unmatched to any gene: 15. Germline V lookup: CDR1 SGHTA, CDR2 FQGNSA. This CDR3 comprises 17 residues. The CDR3 region is CASSIRQGSLVPDTQYF. The CDR3 DNA sequence: TGTGCCAGCAGCATCCGACAGGGCTCCCTTGTACCAGATACGCAGTATTTT. Variable domain in full (rest from reference TRBV7-2 and TRBJ2-3): GAGVSQSPSNKVTEKGKDVELRCDPISGHTALYWYRQSLGQGLEFLIYFQGNSAPDKSGLPSDRFSAERTGGSVSTLTIQRTQQEDSAVYLCASSIRQGSLVPDTQYFGPGTRLTVL.

V gene TRBV18 combines with J gene TRBJ2-5; TRBD1 is a possible D gene (5 bases). CDR3 size: 12 residues. The germline gives CDR1 KGHSH, CDR2 LQKENI. Trimming took 3 bases from V and 4 from J, leaving 6 bases between them. CDR3 sequence reads: CASSPQGETQYF. Here the CDR3 DNA reads TGTGCCAGCTCACCGCAGGGAGAGACCCAGTACTTC.

The chain combines TRBV6-1 with TRBJ1-1; D is ambiguous. Germline V gene data show CDR1 as MNHNS and CDR2 as SASEGT. V lost 6 bases, J lost 7 bases, and 15 bases lay in between. The CDR3 length is 13 residues. The CDR3 DNA sequence: TGTGCCAGCAGCCTTCTGTACCGGGATGAAGCTTTCTTT. This translates into CASSLLYRDEAFF.

The chain links TRBV20-1 to TRBJ2-7, with 8 bases fitting TRBD1. Per germline, CDR1 DFQATT and CDR2 SNEGSKA (reference sequence). The V gene end was trimmed by 6 bases and the J gene end by 3 bases; junction bases not matched to a gene: 7. This CDR3 has 13 residues. The DNA of the CDR3 is TGCAGTGCCGAAGGAACAGGGGGCTACGAGCAGTACGTC. Residues: CSAEGTGGYEQYV.